One and the same sample provided the 20 T cell receptor beta chains below, sequenced in a study of lymphopenia after photon versus proton radiotherapy. Sequencing used immunoSEQ multiplex PCR; TCRdb keeps in-frame clones, though not all of them. The table records 25,000 to 35,000 clones, about 88% of them present only once. The sequencing used peripheral blood, collected from a patient treated with proton-based radiotherapy. The source of these receptors is a woman between 65 and 79 years old with pancreatic cancer. Some clones in this sample may be carry-over from other donors' samples.

V is TRBV6-5 and J is TRBJ1-2; 8 bases map to TRBD1. Germline V CDR1 and CDR2: MNHEY, SVGAGI. Trimming removed 2 bases from V and 3 bases from J; junction bases left unmatched: 2. This CDR3 contains 14 residues. As DNA, the CDR3 is TGTGCCAGCAGTTACCAGGGGGCGGACTATGGCTACACCTTC. Amino acid sequence: CASSYQGADYGYTF.

The V call is TRBV28, the J call TRBJ2-7; 8 bases fit TRBD1. V shed 6 bases and J 0 bases; nucleotides not matched to a gene: 7. Germline lookup yields CDR1 MDHEN and CDR2 SYDVKM. The CDR3 runs 15 residues. CDR3 sequence: CASSQDRDLSYEQYF. The CDR3, as DNA: TGTGCCAGCAGCCAGGACAGGGACCTCTCCTACGAGCAGTACTTC.

This chain uses TRBV30 with TRBJ2-2; 12 positions agree with TRBD2. The V segment lost 0 bases and the J segment 2 bases; nucleotides outside the gene matches: 4. The CDR3 runs to 17 residues. Germline-derived CDR1 and CDR2 are GTSNPN and SVGIG (reference sequence). CDR3 sequence reads: CAWSVASGRGNTGELFF. The CDR3 DNA follows: TGTGCCTGGAGTGTAGCTAGCGGGAGGGGAAACACCGGGGAGCTGTTTTTT.

The chain links TRBV28 to TRBJ2-1, with 9 bases lining up with TRBD1. The length of the CDR3 is 15 residues. The trim removed 5 bases at V and 8 bases at J, leaving 10 bases unmatched. In germline, CDR1 is MDHEN, CDR2 SYDVKM. CDR3 sequence (DNA): TGTGCCAGCAGTAGTCCTGGACAGGGGCCCCATGAGCAGTTCTTC. Translating gives CASSSPGQGPHEQFF.

This clone was counted a single time. The gene calls are TRBV6-5 and TRBJ2-1, with TRBD1 matching over 8 bases. Per germline, CDR1 MNHEY and CDR2 SVGAGI. The CDR3 totals 15 residues. J was trimmed by 2 bases and V by 6 bases; bases with no gene match: 6. The CDR3 DNA reads as TGTGCCAGCAGCCCCGGGACAGGAACCTACAATGAGCAGTTCTTC. Protein: CASSPGTGTYNEQFF.

V and J are TRBV2 and TRBJ1-5, with 10 positions matching TRBD1. V was pared by 8 bases and J by 5 bases, with 6 bases of the junction left unmatched. CDR1 is SNHLY, CDR2 FYNNEI, per germline. The CDR3 sequence is 14 residues long. The CDR3 spells CASQSGQGYQPQHF. The CDR3 DNA follows: TGTGCCAGCCAATCGGGACAGGGGTATCAGCCCCAGCATTTT.

V usage is TRBV7-2 and J usage is TRBJ2-1; 7 bases are shared with TRBD2. The CDR3 has 12 residues. Germline V CDR1 and CDR2: SGHTA, FQGNSA. Trimming cost V 5 bases and J 6 bases; bases outside gene matches: 1. In DNA form, the CDR3 reads TGTGCCAGCAGCCCGGGGGGCAATGAGCAGTTCTTC. This sequence encodes CASSPGGNEQFF.

This chain links TRBV5-1 with TRBJ1-2, with 7 bases matching TRBD1. Germline V CDR1 and CDR2: SGHRS, YFSETQ. The CDR3 covers 12 residues. After removal of 7 bases from V and 6 bases from J, the junction contained 6 bases not matched to a gene. For the CDR3, the DNA is TGCGCCAGCGACAGGGCAAGAGATGGCTACACCTTC. It is translated as CASDRARDGYTF.

The chain is built from TRBV4-3 and TRBJ1-2, with a weak D call TRBD1 (6 bases). The V end was cut by 4 bases, the J end by 7 bases, with 7 bases between. This CDR3 has 11 amino acids. Germline V gene data show CDR1 as LGHNA and CDR2 as YSLEER. Here the CDR3 reads CASSRGGGYTF. Written as DNA, the CDR3 is TGCGCCAGCAGCCGAGGGGGTGGCTACACCTTC.

The chain employs TRBV5-6 and TRBJ2-5, with D perhaps assigned TRBD1 or TRBD2 (5 bases each). The CDR3 extends over 14 amino acids. Germline V gene lookup returns CDR1 SGHDT and CDR2 YYEEEE. The V end lost 0 bases, the J end lost 4 bases, and 10 bases lay between the germline ends. The DNA for the CDR3 is TGTGCCAGCAGCTTGGCGTTTGGGGGAGAGACCCAGTACTTC. This gives the protein CASSLAFGGETQYF.

V usage is TRBV5-1 and J usage is TRBJ2-7; 11 positions agree with TRBD2. CDR3 length: 20 residues. Germline lookup yields CDR1 SGHRS and CDR2 YFSETQ. V gave up 4 bases and J gave up 4 bases; unmatched junction bases: 22. DNA for the CDR3: TGCGCCAGCAGCCCATATTTACTAGCGGGAGAATCGGGTATGGGATACGAGCAGTACTTC. The encoded protein is CASSPYLLAGESGMGYEQYF. The full variable domain, in which reference TRBV5-1 and TRBJ2-7 provide the parts outside the CDR3, is KAGVTQTPRYLIKTRGQQVTLSCSPISGHRSVSWYQQTPGQGLQFLFEYFSETQRNKGNFPGRFSGRQFSNSRSEMNVSTLELGDSALYLCASSPYLLAGESGMGYEQYFGPGTRLTVT.

The chain recombines TRBV6-6 with TRBJ2-3; maybe TRBD1 (6 bases). Trimming removed 2 bases at V and 1 base at J, with 10 bases between. Germline CDR1 MNHNY, CDR2 SVGAGI (reference sequence). The length of the CDR3 is 15 residues. Here the CDR3 DNA reads TGTGCCAGCAGTTACGTGTCAGGGGGCACAGATACGCAGTATTTT. Translated, it gives CASSYVSGGTDTQYF.

CDR3 bases: TGTGCCAGTAGTACCGGACCAAATTCACCCCTCCACTTT. Residues: CASSTGPNSPLHF. The rearrangement joins TRBV19 to TRBJ1-6; D gene unclear. Trimming took 4 bases from V and 7 from J, leaving 8 bases between them. The CDR3 loop spans 13 amino acids. Germline V CDR1 and CDR2: LNHDA, SQIVND (reference sequence). The whole variable domain, remainder taken from reference TRBV19 and TRBJ1-6, is DGGITQSPKYLFRKEGQNVTLSCEQNLNHDAMYWYRQDPGQGLRLIYYSQIVNDFQKGDIAEGYSVSREKKESFPLTVTSAQKNPTAFYLCASSTGPNSPLHFGNGTRLTVT.

The rearrangement links TRBV6-1 to TRBJ2-7, with D perhaps TRBD1 (5 bases). This CDR3 has 14 amino acids. Deletions cut 0 bases from V and 3 bases from J, with 9 bases between. The germline CDR1 and CDR2 sequences are MNHNS and SASEGT. The CDR3 protein is CASSEAKGFYEQYF. As DNA, the CDR3 is TGTGCCAGCAGTGAAGCGAAGGGGTTCTACGAGCAGTACTTC.

This clone was observed a single time. The chain couples TRBV14 to TRBJ2-1; 10 bases line up with TRBD2. The germline V gene encodes CDR1 SGHDN and CDR2 FVKESK. The junction had 13 bases not matched to a gene; V was cut back by 0 bases and J by 5 bases. There are 19 residues in the CDR3. This chain's CDR3 is CASSQEGIAGGRKNNEQFF. DNA for the CDR3: TGTGCCAGCAGCCAAGAGGGGATAGCGGGAGGCCGGAAGAACAATGAGCAGTTCTTC.

This clone was observed a single time. V usage is TRBV6-1 and J usage is TRBJ1-2; 7 nucleotides line up with TRBD1. CDR1 is MNHNS and CDR2 is SASEGT in the germline V gene. The junction had 6 bases not matched to a gene; V was cut back by 0 bases and J by 5 bases. The CDR3 covers 15 residues. Here the CDR3 reads CASSEAKGQFYGYTF. The CDR3 DNA reads TGTGCCAGCAGTGAAGCTAAGGGACAGTTTTATGGCTACACCTTC.

The chain couples TRBV6-6 to TRBJ1-6, with D perhaps TRBD1 (6 bases). The CDR3 totals 14 residues. Germline V gene lookup returns CDR1 MNHNY and CDR2 SVGAGI (reference sequence). The ends were cut back, 6 bases at V and 7 bases at J, with 13 bases in the middle. CDR3 sequence: CASSRGLGNSPLHF. The CDR3 DNA follows: TGTGCCAGCAGCAGGGGCCTAGGAAATTCACCCCTCCACTTT.

The genes are TRBV5-5 and TRBJ1-1, with 7 bases matching TRBD1. With 1 base clipped from V and 3 bases from J, the junction kept 0 bases outside the gene matches. Germline CDR1 is SGHKS and CDR2 is YYEKEE (reference sequence). The CDR3 runs to 13 residues. As DNA, the CDR3 is TGTGCCAGCAGCTTGACAGGGGACACTGAAGCTTTCTTT. Its protein product is CASSLTGDTEAFF.

The chain employs TRBV6-4 and TRBJ1-2, with 7 bases fitting TRBD1. V shed 2 bases, J shed 2 bases, and the junction held 5 bases outside the gene matches. The CDR3 has 15 residues. CDR1 and CDR2 (germline): MRHNA, SNTAGT. CDR3 sequence (DNA): TGTGCCAGCAGTGACGGGACAGAATACAACTATGGCTACACCTTC. This translates into CASSDGTEYNYGYTF.

The CDR3 DNA is TGTGCCAGCTCACAGGGGAATGGAAACACCATATATTTT. Translated: CASSQGNGNTIYF. This rearrangement joins TRBV18 to TRBJ1-3, with D possibly matching TRBD1 (5 bases). This CDR3 region has 13 residues. Trimming left V 4 bases short and J 3 bases short, with 7 bases between. Germline lookup yields CDR1 KGHSH and CDR2 LQKENI.